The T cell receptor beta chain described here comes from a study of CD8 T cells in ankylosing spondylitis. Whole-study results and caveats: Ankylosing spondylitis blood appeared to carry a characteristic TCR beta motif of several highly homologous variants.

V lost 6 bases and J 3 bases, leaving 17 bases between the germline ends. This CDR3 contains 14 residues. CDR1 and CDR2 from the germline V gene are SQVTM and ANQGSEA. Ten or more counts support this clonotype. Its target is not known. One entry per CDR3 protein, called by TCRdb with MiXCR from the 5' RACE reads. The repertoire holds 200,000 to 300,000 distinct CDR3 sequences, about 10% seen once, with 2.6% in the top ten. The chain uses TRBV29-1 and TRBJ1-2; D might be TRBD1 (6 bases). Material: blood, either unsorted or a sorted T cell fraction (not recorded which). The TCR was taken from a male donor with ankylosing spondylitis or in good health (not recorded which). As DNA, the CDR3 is TGCAGCGTAGAGAGCAGGGGCCAGCACTATGGCTACACCTTC. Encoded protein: CSVESRGQHYGYTF.